Listed below are T cell receptor beta chains from one sample, sequenced in a study of radiation and T cells in renal cell carcinoma. Sequencing used immunoSEQ multiplex PCR; TCRdb keeps in-frame clones, though not all of them. This sample yields about 130,000 clones, of which roughly 88% are seen a single time; about 11% belongs to the top ten. The source material was blood, sampled from a patient whose treatment included radiotherapy and nephrectomy. The receptors were sampled from a woman aged 45-65 years with renal cell carcinoma. Both conserved end residues are part of each CDR3. D genes are given only for firm matches. Not every row has a clone size; where given, it reads once, few, many or a size class.

abundance	v_gene	d_gene	j_gene	CDR3nt	CDR3aa
few	TRBV30	NA	TRBJ1-1	TGTGCCTGGAGCCCGGGCGCGAACACTGAAGCTTTCTTT	CAWSPGANTEAFF
NA	TRBV27	TRBD1	TRBJ1-2	TGTGCCAGCAGCGGAGGGACAGGGCCGGACTATGGCTACACCTTC	CASSGGTGPDYGYTF
NA	TRBV6-1	TRBD1	TRBJ1-2	TGTGCCAGCACTTTCCAGGGGGCGCGAGGCTACACCTTC	CASTFQGARGYTF
NA	TRBV9	NA	TRBJ2-1	TGTGCCAGCAGTCCCTCCGGGACATTACACGATGAGCAGTTCTTC	CASSPSGTLHDEQFF
once	TRBV27	TRBD1	TRBJ1-1	TGTGCCAGCAGTCGGTCACAGGGGTTCCGGAACACTGAAGCTTTCTTT	CASSRSQGFRNTEAFF
NA	TRBV6-1	TRBD1	TRBJ2-4	TGTGCCAGCAGTGGGTATCTATTCCGGGACAGGGAGAACATTCAGTACTTC	CASSGYLFRDRENIQYF
NA	TRBV7-7	NA	TRBJ2-5	TGTGCTAGCAGCTTAGGTTTTAGGGAGACCCAGTACTTC	CASSLGFRETQYF
NA	TRBV7-8	TRBD2	TRBJ2-5	TGTGCCAGCAGCTTAGCTTCGGGTGGTTGGCGGGGGGGCGCGACCCAGTACTTC	CASSLASGGWRGGATQYF
NA	TRBV18	TRBD1	TRBJ1-5	TGTGCCAGCTCACCAGGGACAGGGAGCTTAAAGCCCCAGCATTTT	CASSPGTGSLKPQHF
NA	TRBV5-1	TRBD2	TRBJ2-3	TGCGCCAGCAGCTTGTCACTAGCGGGGGCCACAGATACGCAGTATTTT	CASSLSLAGATDTQYF
NA	TRBV5-5	NA	TRBJ1-5	TGTGCCAGCAGCTTCTTTCCGGGGATTAATCAGCCCCAGCATTTT	CASSFFPGINQPQHF
NA	TRBV5-1	TRBD1	TRBJ1-1	TGCGCCAGCAGTCCGACAGGGTACACTGAAGCTTTCTTT	CASSPTGYTEAFF
NA	TRBV7-9	NA	TRBJ1-1	TGTGCCAGCAGCATACAGGGATTCACTGAAGCTTTCTTT	CASSIQGFTEAFF
NA	TRBV29-1	NA	TRBJ2-1	TGCAGCGTTGAACACGTCAATGAGCAGTTCTTC	CSVEHVNEQFF
NA	TRBV25-1	NA	TRBJ1-4	TGTGCCAGCAGTGTTCCCGGGGTTTTTGAAAAACTGTTTTTT	CASSVPGVFEKLFF
NA	TRBV27	TRBD2	TRBJ2-7	TGTGCCAGCAGCTCAAGCGGGGGGGCCTTCTACGAGCAGTACTTC	CASSSSGGAFYEQYF
NA	TRBV7-8	NA	TRBJ1-3	TGTGCCAGCAGCTTAGGCCTCCAGAGCTCTGGAAACACCATATATTTT	CASSLGLQSSGNTIYF
NA	TRBV11-2	NA	TRBJ2-5	TGTGCCAGCAGCTTAGGGGTTGGTGGGGGCAAGAGCCAAGAGACCCAGTACTTC	CASSLGVGGGKSQETQYF
NA	TRBV6-1	NA	TRBJ1-4	TGTGCCAGCAGTGGGGACGCTAATGAAAAACTGTTTTTT	CASSGDANEKLFF
NA	TRBV9	NA	TRBJ1-6	TGTGCCAGCAGCGAAAGACAGGCAAAACACTCACCCCTCCACTTT	CASSERQAKHSPLHF
NA	TRBV10-2	NA	TRBJ1-5	TGCGCCAGCAGCCTGCAGGGGAAGAGCAATCAGCCCCAGCATTTT	CASSLQGKSNQPQHF
NA	TRBV7-9	NA	TRBJ1-1	TGTGCCAGCAGCTCTACGTTGACAGAAAACACTGAAGCTTTCTTT	CASSSTLTENTEAFF
NA	TRBV5-1	TRBD1	TRBJ1-1	TGCGCCAGCAGCAACGGACAGGGGGCGCGAAACACTGAAGCTTTCTTT	CASSNGQGARNTEAFF
NA	TRBV5-1	NA	TRBJ1-3	TGCGCCAGCAGCGTGGACTTAATCTCTGGAAACACCATATATTTT	CASSVDLISGNTIYF
NA	TRBV5-1	TRBD2	TRBJ2-7	TGCGCCAGCAGAAAAATCAGCGGGGCTCTCTCCTACGAGCAGTACTTC	CASRKISGALSYEQYF
NA	TRBV27	TRBD1	TRBJ1-6	TGTGCCAGCAGTCCGGGACAGGGGTTTGCACCCCTCCACTTT	CASSPGQGFAPLHF
NA	TRBV19	NA	TRBJ1-1	TGTGCCAGTACCTGGACGGCGAACACTGAAGCTTTCTTT	CASTWTANTEAFF
once	TRBV4-1	TRBD1	TRBJ2-7	TGCGCCAGCAGCCATCCCAGCCGGGAACAGGGGGCCTACGAGCAGTACTTC	CASSHPSREQGAYEQYF
NA	TRBV2	TRBD1	TRBJ1-4	TGTGCCAGCAGCGAAACCGGGACAGGGGGCGGCTATAATGAAAAACTGTTTTTT	CASSETGTGGGYNEKLFF
NA	TRBV12-5	NA	TRBJ1-1	TGTGCTAGTGTTCTCCAGATGAACACTGAAGCTTTCTTT	CASVLQMNTEAFF
few	TRBV7-9	NA	TRBJ1-6	TGTGCCAGCAGCTTAGCGTCAGCGGGTCCTTCACCCCTCCACTTT	CASSLASAGPSPLHF
once	TRBV5-1	TRBD1	TRBJ1-1	TGCGCCAGCAGCTTGGGGGGACAGGACCGGGAAGCTTTCTTT	CASSLGGQDREAFF
NA	TRBV7-9	TRBD1	TRBJ2-5	TGTGCCAGCAGCGAAATCCGGACAGGTCCGGAGACCCAGTACTTC	CASSEIRTGPETQYF
NA	TRBV9	NA	TRBJ1-1	TGTGCCAGCAGCGTAGCCCCGACGGTAAACACTGAAGCTTTCTTT	CASSVAPTVNTEAFF
NA	TRBV6-5	NA	TRBJ2-3	TGTGCCAGCGGGAGGGGGGGAAGCACAGATACGCAGTATTTT	CASGRGGSTDTQYF
NA	TRBV2	NA	TRBJ2-7	TGTGCCAGCAGTGCATGGGGCTACGAGCAGTACTTC	CASSAWGYEQYF
NA	TRBV6-5	NA	TRBJ2-1	TGTGCCAGCAGGGAGGGACAGACCCCCGGAGAGCAGTTCTTC	CASREGQTPGEQFF
NA	TRBV5-1	TRBD2	TRBJ2-3	TGCGCCAGCAGCCGGACTAGCGGGGGGGCGGCGACAGATACGCAGTATTTT	CASSRTSGGAATDTQYF
NA	TRBV10-3	NA	TRBJ1-5	TGTGCCATCAGTGAGTCGGTGACTCAGCCCCAGCATTTT	CAISESVTQPQHF
NA	TRBV10-3	TRBD1	TRBJ1-2	TGTGCCAGCCGACAGGGTGACTATGGCTACACCTTC	CASRQGDYGYTF
few	TRBV30	NA	TRBJ1-3	TGTGCCTGGGACAGCTCTGGAAACACCATATATTTT	CAWDSSGNTIYF
NA	TRBV14	NA	TRBJ2-7	TGTGCCAGCAGCCAAGATCTCACCTACGAGCAGTACTTC	CASSQDLTYEQYF
NA	TRBV5-6	NA	TRBJ1-6	TGTGCCAGCAGCTTGGTTGGCAGCTATAATTCACCCCTCCACTTT	CASSLVGSYNSPLHF
few	TRBV19	TRBD1	TRBJ2-7	TGTGCCAGTAGTACGGCCGGGACAGGGATCTACGAGCAGTACTTC	CASSTAGTGIYEQYF
NA	TRBV18	NA	TRBJ1-5	TGTGCCAGCTCACCATCAGGGAGCAATCAGCCCCAGCATTTT	CASSPSGSNQPQHF
NA	TRBV10-3	NA	TRBJ1-1	TGTGCCATCAGTGAGTCGGCAGGGCACATGAACACTGAAGCTTTCTTT	CAISESAGHMNTEAFF
NA	TRBV6-1	NA	TRBJ1-3	TGTGCCAGCATCTGGACGGAATCCTCTGGAAACACCATATATTTT	CASIWTESSGNTIYF
NA	TRBV5-4	NA	TRBJ2-1	TGTGCCAGCAACCCACGACCAGCGGGTGAGCAGTTCTTC	CASNPRPAGEQFF
few	TRBV12-2	NA	TRBJ2-7	TGTGCAAGTCGCCCGAGTTGGGGCGGCCCCTACGAGCAGTACTTC	CASRPSWGGPYEQYF
NA	TRBV13	NA	TRBJ2-3	TGTGCCAGCAGCCCCTACGCCGCGGCACTAGCAGATACGCAGTATTTT	CASSPYAAALADTQYF
NA	TRBV5-6	NA	TRBJ1-2	TGTGCCAGCAGCCAAGGGTTCCTAAACTATGGCTACACCTTC	CASSQGFLNYGYTF
NA	TRBV4-2	NA	TRBJ1-3	TGTGCCAGCAGCCCCCTGGTGGGAAACACCATATATTTT	CASSPLVGNTIYF
NA	TRBV5-1	TRBD2	TRBJ2-3	TGCGCCAGCAGCCCAGGACGGGCCCCGGGGGGGCAGTATTTT	CASSPGRAPGGQYF
NA	TRBV18	NA	TRBJ1-1	TGTGCCAGCTCACCACAGGGAGGCGGCACTGAAGCTTTCTTT	CASSPQGGGTEAFF
few	TRBV5-6	NA	TRBJ1-1	TGTGCCAGCAGCCGTATGTGGGCAACGGACGGGAACACTGAAGCTTTCTTT	CASSRMWATDGNTEAFF
few	TRBV6-6	NA	TRBJ1-6	TGTGCCAGCAGTGCCGGGGGCAATAATTCACCCCTCCACTTT	CASSAGGNNSPLHF
NA	TRBV4-1	NA	TRBJ2-6	TGCGCCAGCAGCCAAGATGAGAGACAGTTCAACGTCCTGACTTTC	CASSQDERQFNVLTF
NA	TRBV11-2	TRBD1	TRBJ1-4	TGTGCCAGCACTAAACAGGGGATCTATGAAAAACTGTTTTTT	CASTKQGIYEKLFF
NA	TRBV9	NA	TRBJ1-3	TGTGCCAGCAGCGTAGAGGGGGCTGGAAACACCATATATTTT	CASSVEGAGNTIYF